A single sample is the source of the 13 T cell receptor beta chains below, sequenced in a study of blood T cells in healthy people across ages. Together with a sample-barcoded 5' primer, a J-beta primer mix was included in a second PCR lasting about 7 to 12 cycles. Via MiXCR, TCRdb re-called the 5' RACE reads, giving one row per CDR3 protein. This sample yields about 570,000 distinct CDR3 sequences, of which roughly 29% are seen a single time; approximately 17% belongs to the top ten. The sequenced sample consisted of blood. The receptors here all came from a woman between 65 and 79 years old in good health.

This clonotype was counted only a few times. Here the CDR3 DNA reads TGTGCCAGCAGCCCAGGGGATGGAAACATTCAGTACTTC. Protein product: CASSPGDGNIQYF. The chain combines TRBV6-6 with TRBJ2-4, with D tentatively TRBD1 (6 bases). V was trimmed by 6 bases and J by 6 bases, leaving 12 bases between them. CDR1 is MNHNY, CDR2 SVGAGI, per germline (reference sequence). This CDR3 is 13 amino acids long.

The chain is built from TRBV7-2 and TRBJ1-4; TRBD1 matches 7 bases. The CDR3 length is 17 residues. Per the germline V gene, CDR1 is SGHTA and CDR2 is FQGNSA. The V and J ends lost 2 bases and 2 bases, in that order; junction bases with no gene match: 8. The CDR3 region is CASSLQPTGTTNEKLFF. The CDR3 DNA reads TGTGCCAGCAGCTTACAGCCGACAGGGACCACTAATGAAAAACTGTTTTTT.

In this sample, this clonotype turned up a few times. The chain uses TRBV9 and TRBJ1-3, with D unresolved. The CDR3 is made up of 13 amino acids. Per germline, CDR1 SGDLS and CDR2 YYNGEE. Trimming cost V 2 bases and J 4 bases, with 7 bases left between them. The CDR3 protein is CASSVASGNTIYF. The DNA of the CDR3 is TGTGCCAGCAGCGTCGCCAGCGGAAACACCATATATTTT.

This rearrangement joins TRBV7-2 to TRBJ1-2; D is ambiguous. V was clipped by 0 bases and J by 0 bases, with 17 bases between them. Germline lookup yields CDR1 SGHTA and CDR2 FQGNSA. The CDR3 is 18 residues long. In DNA form, the CDR3 reads TGTGCCAGCAGCTTAGCCGAGACGGCTTATTCTACTAACTATGGCTACACCTTC. This sequence encodes CASSLAETAYSTNYGYTF.

This clonotype was observed a handful of times. The chain joins TRBV25-1 to TRBJ1-1, with a weak D call TRBD1 (6 bases). Trimming pared 3 bases from V and 5 bases from J, leaving 13 bases between. The CDR3 extends over 14 amino acids. Germline CDR1 and CDR2: MGHDK and SYGVNS. CDR3 nucleotides: TGTGCCAGCAGTGATTATACGAGGGGGACTGAAGCTTTCTTT. Translation gives CASSDYTRGTEAFF.

As DNA, the CDR3 is TGTGCCAGCAGCGCACAGGGGCTAAATGAAAAACTGTTTTTT. Translated: CASSAQGLNEKLFF. The rearrangement links TRBV7-9 to TRBJ1-4; 7 bases agree with TRBD1. Germline trimming cut 5 bases from V and 5 bases from J; bases unmatched to any gene: 5. The V gene's germline CDR1 is SEHNR and CDR2 FQNEAQ (reference sequence). CDR3 length: 14 amino acids.

This clonotype was detected only a few times. The CDR3 DNA follows: TGTGCCAGCAGCGTAGCTCCAAAGAGGGCGGGGGTTACTGAAGATACGCAGTATTTT. Protein: CASSVAPKRAGVTEDTQYF. The chain joins TRBV9 to TRBJ2-3; 7 bases are a match to TRBD2. The V and J ends lost 0 bases and 5 bases, in that order; junction bases with no gene match: 18. The CDR3 has 19 residues. Germline V gene data show CDR1 as SGDLS and CDR2 as YYNGEE.

This clonotype was counted a few times. This chain uses TRBV6-1 with TRBJ1-1; tentatively, D is TRBD1 (6 bases). The CDR3 consists of 15 residues. Between the trimmed V and J ends, which lost 7 bases and 8 bases, there was a span of 23 bases. Germline V CDR1 and CDR2: MNHNS, SASEGT. The CDR3 nucleotides read TGTGCCAGCATCCAAATGGGGGCGGTGAGGACCGAAGCTTTCTTT. This sequence encodes CASIQMGAVRTEAFF.

As for this clonotype: A much larger clone lies a single base off, so this may be a read error. V and J are TRBV20-1 and TRBJ1-1; D might be TRBD1 (5 bases). The V gene's germline CDR1 is DFQATT and CDR2 SNEGSKA (reference sequence). The CDR3 has 12 amino acids. Trimming stripped 6 bases from V and 2 bases from J, with 10 bases between. Here the CDR3 reads CSAAGGNTEAFF. In DNA form, the CDR3 reads TGCAGTGCCGCGGGGGGAAACACTGAAGCTTTCTTT.

A few counts support this clonotype. Mismatch with germline at one junction end may stem from a read error. The rearrangement uses TRBV4-3 and TRBJ1-2, with 11 bases identical to TRBD1. Germline V gene data show CDR1 as LGHNA and CDR2 as YSLEER. This CDR3 is 16 amino acids long. The CDR3 DNA reads as TGCGTCAGCAGCCCAGGAGTTGGGACAGGGGGACGTGGCTACACCTTC. Protein: CVSSPGVGTGGRGYTF.

V and J are TRBV7-3 and TRBJ1-2, with a weak D call TRBD1 (6 bases). The ends were cut back, 5 bases at V and 5 bases at J, with 24 bases in the middle. Per germline, CDR1 SGHTA and CDR2 FQGTGA. The CDR3 contains 17 residues. CDR3 region: CASSLLSRDTTGYGYTF. CDR3 DNA: TGTGCCAGCAGCCTCCTCTCCCGGGACACCACGGGGTATGGCTACACCTTC.

The chain employs TRBV5-1 and TRBJ2-7; TRBD2 matches at 8 bases. V was pared by 1 base and J by 11 bases, with 8 bases of the junction left unmatched. Germline CDR1 is SGHRS and CDR2 is YFSETQ. The CDR3 is made up of 13 amino acids. CDR3 sequence reads: CASSLQGTGGKYF. The CDR3 nucleotides read TGCGCCAGCAGCTTGCAGGGGACGGGAGGGAAGTACTTC. Full variable domain (missing parts from reference TRBV5-1 and TRBJ2-7): KAGVTQTPRYLIKTRGQQVTLSCSPISGHRSVSWYQQTPGQGLQFLFEYFSETQRNKGNFPGRFSGRQFSNSRSEMNVSTLELGDSALYLCASSLQGTGGKYFGPGTRLTVT.

The V gene is TRBV5-1, the J gene TRBJ1-1; D is undetermined. Looked up from germline, CDR1 is SGHRS and CDR2 is YFSETQ. Trimming left V 4 bases short and J 3 bases short, with 13 bases between. The CDR3 covers 14 residues. In DNA, the CDR3 is TGCGCCAGCAGCAGAACTGTAAGGGACACTGAAGCTTTCTTT. Its translation: CASSRTVRDTEAFF.